The entry below describes one T cell receptor beta chain. The assay was immunoSEQ multiplex PCR, and TCRdb's table has in-frame clones only and misses some. Counted here are about 16,000 clones, approximately 83% occurring once; the ten biggest clones make up 3.5% to 4.5%. Germline CDR1 is SGHRS and CDR2 is YFSETQ. V lost 0 bases and J 7 bases, leaving 14 bases between the germline ends. CDR3 length: 15 amino acids. The sample originates from a study of T cell clonotyping in hematopoietic cell transplantation. The chain couples TRBV5-1 to TRBJ2-1, with a weak D call TRBD1 (5 bases). The origin of this receptor is a woman between 40 and 50 years old in good health. Some clones in this sample may be carry-over from other donors' samples. Material: peripheral blood mononuclear cells. As DNA, the CDR3 is TGCGCCAGCAGCTTGGGGGCAGGGTGGGGTAATGAGCAGTTCTTC. Amino acids: CASSLGAGWGNEQFF.